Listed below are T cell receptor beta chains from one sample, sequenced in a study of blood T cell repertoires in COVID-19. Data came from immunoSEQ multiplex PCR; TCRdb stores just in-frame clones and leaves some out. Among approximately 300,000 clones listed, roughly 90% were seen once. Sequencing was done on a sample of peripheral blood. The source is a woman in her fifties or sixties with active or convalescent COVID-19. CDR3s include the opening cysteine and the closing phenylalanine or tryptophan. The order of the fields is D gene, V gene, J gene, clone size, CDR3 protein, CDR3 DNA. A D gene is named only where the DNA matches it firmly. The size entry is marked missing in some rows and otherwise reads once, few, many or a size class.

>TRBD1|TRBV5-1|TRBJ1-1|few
CACRKGTVRTEAFF
TGCGCCTGCAGAAAAGGGACAGTGCGCACTGAAGCTTTCTTT
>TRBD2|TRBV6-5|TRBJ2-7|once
CASSISGINEQYF
TGTGCCAGCAGTATCAGCGGGATCAACGAGCAGTACTTC
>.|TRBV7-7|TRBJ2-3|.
CASSLGLAITDTQYF
TGTGCTAGCAGCTTAGGGCTAGCGATAACAGATACGCAGTATTTT
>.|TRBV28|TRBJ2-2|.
CASSLRNTGELFF
TGTGCCAGCAGTTTGCGTAATACCGGGGAGCTGTTTTTT
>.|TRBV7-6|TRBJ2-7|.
CASSLASSPAYEQYF
TGTGCCAGCAGCTTAGCGAGCTCTCCCGCCTACGAGCAGTACTTC
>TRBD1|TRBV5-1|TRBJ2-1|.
CASSLVSAGGFNEQFF
TGCGCCAGCAGCTTGGTCTCGGCAGGGGGCTTTAATGAGCAGTTCTTC
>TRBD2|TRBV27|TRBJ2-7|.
CASRSLAGGPYEQYF
TGTGCCAGCAGGAGCCTAGCGGGAGGGCCGTACGAGCAGTACTTC
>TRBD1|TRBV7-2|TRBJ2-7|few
CASSLVHDRGYEQYF
TGTGCCAGCAGCTTAGTACATGACAGGGGATACGAGCAGTACTTC
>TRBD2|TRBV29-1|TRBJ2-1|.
CSVDKREGFIGEQFF
TGCAGCGTTGACAAGCGGGAGGGGTTCATCGGGGAGCAGTTCTTC
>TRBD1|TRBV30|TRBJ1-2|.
CAWSSSYRDREPYTF
TGTGCCTGGAGTTCCTCATACCGGGACAGGGAACCCTACACCTTC
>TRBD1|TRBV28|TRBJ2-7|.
CASSLRDRGYEQYF
TGTGCCAGCAGTTTAAGGGACAGAGGCTACGAGCAGTACTTC
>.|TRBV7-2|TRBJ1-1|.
CASSLAGADVRGTEAFF
TGTGCCAGCAGCTTAGCCGGGGCAGACGTCCGGGGGACTGAAGCTTTCTTT
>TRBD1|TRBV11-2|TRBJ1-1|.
CASSFARQGVNTEAFF
TGTGCCAGCAGCTTCGCTAGACAGGGGGTGAACACTGAAGCTTTCTTT
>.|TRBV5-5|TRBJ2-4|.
CASSLRGGEAKNIQYF
TGTGCCAGCAGCTTGCGAGGAGGGGAGGCCAAAAACATTCAGTACTTC
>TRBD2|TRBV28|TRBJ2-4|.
CASTVTSGVKNIQYF
TGTGCCAGCACCGTCACTAGCGGGGTTAAAAACATTCAGTACTTC
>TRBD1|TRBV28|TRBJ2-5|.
CASSGTGTGGRGTQYF
TGTGCCAGCAGTGGTACCGGGACAGGGGGCAGGGGGACCCAGTACTTC
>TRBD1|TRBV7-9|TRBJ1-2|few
CASSAHGQGNGYTF
TGTGCCAGCAGCGCTCACGGACAGGGAAATGGCTACACCTTC
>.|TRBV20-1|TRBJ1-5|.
CSASDSYQPQHF
TGCAGTGCTAGTGACAGTTATCAGCCCCAGCATTTT
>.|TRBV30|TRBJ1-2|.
CAWSVGEGGYTF
TGTGCCTGGAGTGTCGGGGAAGGGGGCTACACCTTC
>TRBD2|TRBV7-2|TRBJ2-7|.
CASSASGISEQYF
TGTGCCAGCAGCGCTAGCGGGATAAGCGAGCAGTACTTC
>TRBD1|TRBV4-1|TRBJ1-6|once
CASSDAGGDSPLHF
TGCGCCAGCAGTGATGCAGGGGGCGACTCACCCCTCCACTTT
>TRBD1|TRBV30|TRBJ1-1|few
CAWSADRVNTEAFF
TGTGCCTGGAGTGCGGACAGGGTGAACACTGAAGCTTTCTTT
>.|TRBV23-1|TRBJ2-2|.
CASIATANTGELFF
TGCGCCAGCATCGCGACAGCGAACACCGGGGAGCTGTTTTTT
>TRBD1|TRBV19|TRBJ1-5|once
CASSTGQGRGQPQHF
TGTGCCAGTAGTACAGGACAGGGCCGGGGTCAGCCCCAGCATTTT
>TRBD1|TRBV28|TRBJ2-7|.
CASSPGQGAVGRSYEQYF
TGTGCCAGCAGTCCTGGACAGGGGGCTGTCGGGCGCTCCTACGAGCAGTACTTC
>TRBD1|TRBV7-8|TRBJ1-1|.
CASSSYRGNTEAFF
TGTGCCAGCAGTTCCTACAGGGGTAACACTGAAGCTTTCTTT
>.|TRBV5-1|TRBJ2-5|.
CASSLGDRSSGETQYF
TGCGCCAGCAGCTTGGGTGACAGGTCATCGGGGGAGACCCAGTACTTC
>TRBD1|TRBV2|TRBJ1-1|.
CASSENRQGGEAFF
TGTGCCAGCAGTGAAAACCGACAGGGGGGTGAAGCTTTCTTT
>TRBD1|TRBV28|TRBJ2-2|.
CASRGLTNTGELFF
TGTGCCAGTAGGGGGCTAACGAACACCGGGGAGCTGTTTTTT
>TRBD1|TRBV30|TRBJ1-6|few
CAWSGQTGGDSPLHF
TGTGCCTGGAGTGGTCAGACAGGGGGGGATTCACCCCTCCACTTT
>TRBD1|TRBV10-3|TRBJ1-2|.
CAIRELGTDPNYGYTF
TGTGCCATCAGGGAACTTGGGACAGACCCTAACTATGGCTACACCTTC
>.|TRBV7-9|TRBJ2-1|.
CASTNDRPNEQFF
TGTGCCAGCACCAACGACAGACCCAATGAGCAGTTCTTC
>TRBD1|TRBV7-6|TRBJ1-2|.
CASSLDRGNYGYTF
TGTGCCAGCAGCTTAGACAGGGGCAACTATGGCTACACCTTC
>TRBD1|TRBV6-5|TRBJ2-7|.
CASSKRTGAAYEQYF
TGTGCCAGCAGCAAACGGACAGGGGCAGCCTACGAGCAGTACTTC
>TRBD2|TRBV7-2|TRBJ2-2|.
CASSLVLAGGGLSTGELFF
TGTGCCAGCAGCTTAGTCCTAGCGGGAGGAGGTCTTAGCACCGGGGAGCTGTTTTTT
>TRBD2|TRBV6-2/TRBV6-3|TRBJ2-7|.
CASSTMRTSGRYEQYF
TGTGCCAGCAGCACCATGAGGACTAGCGGGAGGTACGAGCAGTACTTC
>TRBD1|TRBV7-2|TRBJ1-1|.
CASSLRGTGITEAFF
TGTGCCAGCAGCTTAAGAGGGACAGGGATCACTGAAGCTTTCTTT
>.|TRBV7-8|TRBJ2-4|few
CASSPTFEESGIVAKNIQYF
TGTGCCAGCAGCCCCACTTTTGAGGAGAGCGGAATTGTGGCCAAAAACATTCAGTACTTC
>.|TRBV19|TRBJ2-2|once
CASSMRLREAQRAGELFF
TGTGCCAGTAGTATGCGGTTGCGAGAGGCTCAGAGAGCCGGGGAGCTGTTTTTT
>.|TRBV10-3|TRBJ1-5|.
CAIGAENSNQPQHF
TGTGCCATCGGGGCGGAGAATAGCAATCAGCCCCAGCATTTT
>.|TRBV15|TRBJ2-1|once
CATSRVATGLNNEQFF
TGTGCCACCAGCAGAGTAGCGACGGGACTCAACAATGAGCAGTTCTTC
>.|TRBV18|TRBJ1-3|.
CASSQNGISGNTIYF
TGTGCCAGCTCCCAAAACGGTATCTCTGGAAACACCATATATTTT
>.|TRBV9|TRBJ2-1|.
CASSVAGHLSSYNEQFF
TGTGCCAGCAGCGTAGCCGGACACCTAAGCTCCTACAATGAGCAGTTCTTC